A selection of T cell receptor beta chains follows, all from one sample in a study of cytomegalovirus exposure and HLA in healthy donors. Data came from immunoSEQ multiplex PCR; TCRdb stores just in-frame clones and leaves some out. Of around 160,000 clones listed, around 81% are singletons. The sequenced material came from PBMCs. The receptors shown here come from a man younger than 45 in good health and CMV-seropositive. Each CDR3 is given with its conserved first and last residue. Each record gives: J gene, D gene, V gene, clone size, CDR3 DNA, CDR3 protein. A D gene is named only where the DNA matches it firmly. Size tells how often a clone was seen (once, few, many) or the class of an expanded clone, and some rows leave it out.

j_call: TRBJ1-4
d_call: TRBD1
v_call: TRBV5-6
clone_size: NA
cdr3_nt: TGTGCCAGCAGTTCGGACAGGGTTGGGGAAAAACTGTTTTTT
cdr3_aa: CASSSDRVGEKLFF

j_call: TRBJ2-7
d_call: TRBD1
v_call: TRBV10-3
clone_size: once
cdr3_nt: TGTGCCATCAGTGAGGGACAGGGCTACGAGCAGTACTTC
cdr3_aa: CAISEGQGYEQYF

j_call: TRBJ2-1
d_call: TRBD2
v_call: TRBV4-2
clone_size: NA
cdr3_nt: TGTGCCAGCAGCCCCGGACTAGCGGGGGCCTACAATGAGCAGTTCTTC
cdr3_aa: CASSPGLAGAYNEQFF

j_call: TRBJ2-3
d_call: NA
v_call: TRBV7-3
clone_size: once
cdr3_nt: TGTGCCAGCAGCTCGGGTGGGTGGGCAGATACGCAGTATTTT
cdr3_aa: CASSSGGWADTQYF

j_call: TRBJ2-5
d_call: NA
v_call: TRBV7-8
clone_size: few
cdr3_nt: TGTGCCAGCAGCTTATACGGGGATGCCCCAGACCAGTACTTC
cdr3_aa: CASSLYGDAPDQYF

j_call: TRBJ2-2
d_call: NA
v_call: TRBV4-1
clone_size: NA
cdr3_nt: TGCGCCAGCAGCCCCGGCTGGCAGGGCCCGAACACCGGGGAGCTGTTTTTT
cdr3_aa: CASSPGWQGPNTGELFF

j_call: TRBJ1-5
d_call: NA
v_call: TRBV27
clone_size: NA
cdr3_nt: TGTGCCAGCAGTCCCCGGGGTCTAAGCAATCAGCCCCAGCATTTT
cdr3_aa: CASSPRGLSNQPQHF

j_call: TRBJ1-2
d_call: NA
v_call: TRBV7-9
clone_size: NA
cdr3_nt: TGTGCCAGCAGCCCGATCGTAGGCCAGGGCCTCTACACCTTC
cdr3_aa: CASSPIVGQGLYTF

j_call: TRBJ2-3
d_call: TRBD2
v_call: TRBV7-2
clone_size: few
cdr3_nt: TGTGCCAGCAGCCGGACTAGCACTAGCACAGATACGCAGTATTTT
cdr3_aa: CASSRTSTSTDTQYF

j_call: TRBJ2-7
d_call: NA
v_call: TRBV7-9
clone_size: NA
cdr3_nt: TGTGCCAGCAGCACCCGAACGGGTAGCTCCTACGAGCAGTACTTC
cdr3_aa: CASSTRTGSSYEQYF

j_call: TRBJ1-5
d_call: NA
v_call: TRBV7-2
clone_size: NA
cdr3_nt: TGTGCCAGCAGCTTAGAATCAAGCAATCAGCCCCAGCATTTT
cdr3_aa: CASSLESSNQPQHF

j_call: TRBJ1-1
d_call: NA
v_call: TRBV6-5
clone_size: NA
cdr3_nt: TGTGCCAGCAGTTACTCGTTCCCCCGCGTGAACACTGAAGCTTTCTTT
cdr3_aa: CASSYSFPRVNTEAFF

j_call: TRBJ1-2
d_call: NA
v_call: TRBV6-6
clone_size: few
cdr3_nt: TGTGCCAGCGGTCCGAGAACAGTGAGTGCCTATGGCTACACCTTC
cdr3_aa: CASGPRTVSAYGYTF

j_call: TRBJ2-1
d_call: TRBD2
v_call: TRBV9
clone_size: NA
cdr3_nt: TGTGCCAGCAGCGTAGGATCGGGGGGGGACAATGAGCAGTTCTTC
cdr3_aa: CASSVGSGGDNEQFF

j_call: TRBJ2-1
d_call: NA
v_call: TRBV4-1
clone_size: NA
cdr3_nt: TGCGCCAGCAGCCAAAACCGGGACTACAATGAGCAGTTCTTC
cdr3_aa: CASSQNRDYNEQFF

j_call: TRBJ1-5
d_call: NA
v_call: TRBV19
clone_size: NA
cdr3_nt: TGTGCCAGTAGTTATAGTCTGCGCAATCAGCCCCAGCATTTT
cdr3_aa: CASSYSLRNQPQHF

j_call: TRBJ2-1
d_call: TRBD2
v_call: TRBV7-2
clone_size: NA
cdr3_nt: TGTGCCAGCAGTTGGACTAGCGGGACCAGCTCCTACAATGAGCAGTTCTTC
cdr3_aa: CASSWTSGTSSYNEQFF

j_call: TRBJ1-5
d_call: NA
v_call: TRBV29-1
clone_size: NA
cdr3_nt: TGCAGCGCCGGAGGGGAACCGGGTCAGCCCCAGCATTTT
cdr3_aa: CSAGGEPGQPQHF

j_call: TRBJ1-2
d_call: TRBD1
v_call: TRBV6-5
clone_size: NA
cdr3_nt: TGTGCCAGCAGCGACGACAGGGGTAAAGCCTATGGCTACACCTTC
cdr3_aa: CASSDDRGKAYGYTF

j_call: TRBJ2-5
d_call: TRBD2
v_call: TRBV2
clone_size: NA
cdr3_nt: TGTGCCAGCCTGGGGGGGGATTGGCAAGAGACCCAGTACTTC
cdr3_aa: CASLGGDWQETQYF

j_call: TRBJ2-3
d_call: NA
v_call: TRBV4-3
clone_size: NA
cdr3_nt: TGCGCCAGCAGAGGGGGTTTTGGCACAGATACGCAGTATTTT
cdr3_aa: CASRGGFGTDTQYF

j_call: TRBJ2-3
d_call: NA
v_call: TRBV7-9
clone_size: NA
cdr3_nt: TGTGCCAGCCGAAGGGGCGAGTATAGCACAGATACGCAGTATTTT
cdr3_aa: CASRRGEYSTDTQYF

j_call: TRBJ1-1
d_call: NA
v_call: TRBV9
clone_size: NA
cdr3_nt: TGTGCCAGCAGCCCATGGGGGGAAGCTGAAGCTTTCTTT
cdr3_aa: CASSPWGEAEAFF

j_call: TRBJ2-7
d_call: NA
v_call: TRBV5-1
clone_size: NA
cdr3_nt: TGCGCCAGCAGCTTGGCAGGGTCCGCCGAGCAGTACTTC
cdr3_aa: CASSLAGSAEQYF

j_call: TRBJ2-1
d_call: TRBD1
v_call: TRBV7-2
clone_size: NA
cdr3_nt: TGTGCCAGCAGCAGCGGCCGGACAGGGGGGTACAATGAGCAGTTCTTC
cdr3_aa: CASSSGRTGGYNEQFF

j_call: TRBJ2-1
d_call: NA
v_call: TRBV7-8
clone_size: NA
cdr3_nt: TGTGCCAGCAGCCCCACAGTATACAATGAGCAGTTCTTC
cdr3_aa: CASSPTVYNEQFF

j_call: TRBJ1-2
d_call: TRBD1
v_call: TRBV2
clone_size: NA
cdr3_nt: TGTGCCAGCAGTTCTCGGACAGGAGGGGGCTATGGCTACACCTTC
cdr3_aa: CASSSRTGGGYGYTF

j_call: TRBJ2-2
d_call: NA
v_call: TRBV4-1
clone_size: NA
cdr3_nt: TGCGCCAGCAGCCAAGATCCGGGCGGGGAGCTGTTTTTT
cdr3_aa: CASSQDPGGELFF

j_call: TRBJ1-2
d_call: NA
v_call: TRBV12-5
clone_size: NA
cdr3_nt: TGTGCTAGTGGTTTGGCCCGCGCGGGGGGCGGATTGACGTACTATGGCTACACCTTC
cdr3_aa: CASGLARAGGGLTYYGYTF

j_call: TRBJ2-5
d_call: TRBD1
v_call: TRBV7-2
clone_size: NA
cdr3_nt: TGTGCCAGCAGCTTTACAGGGGGCTGGGGAGAGACCCAGTACTTC
cdr3_aa: CASSFTGGWGETQYF

j_call: TRBJ1-2
d_call: NA
v_call: TRBV11-2
clone_size: NA
cdr3_nt: TGTGCCAGCAGCTTAGTGTCTTCGGACACTAACTATGGCTACACCTTC
cdr3_aa: CASSLVSSDTNYGYTF

j_call: TRBJ1-2
d_call: NA
v_call: TRBV4-1
clone_size: NA
cdr3_nt: TGCGCCAGCAGCCAAGAGCGAAGGGGTGTTGGCTACACCTTC
cdr3_aa: CASSQERRGVGYTF

j_call: TRBJ1-5
d_call: NA
v_call: TRBV6-1
clone_size: NA
cdr3_nt: TGTGCCAGCAGTGAAGAAGGGGCTGGGAGGGAGCTCAATCAGCCCCAGCATTTT
cdr3_aa: CASSEEGAGRELNQPQHF

j_call: TRBJ2-6
d_call: TRBD1
v_call: TRBV5-4
clone_size: NA
cdr3_nt: TGTGCCAGCAGCTTTGGGACAGGGGACTCTGGGGCCAACGTCCTGACTTTC
cdr3_aa: CASSFGTGDSGANVLTF

j_call: TRBJ1-2
d_call: TRBD1
v_call: TRBV7-3
clone_size: NA
cdr3_nt: TGTGCCAGCAGCTTAACGGGAGGACAGGGAGGGAATTGCGGTGGCTACACCTTC
cdr3_aa: CASSLTGGQGGNCGGYTF

j_call: TRBJ2-3
d_call: TRBD2
v_call: TRBV6-6
clone_size: NA
cdr3_nt: TGTGCCAGCAGCTTACTAGCGGGGGGGCCTAATACGCAGTATTTT
cdr3_aa: CASSLLAGGPNTQYF

j_call: TRBJ1-3
d_call: NA
v_call: TRBV27
clone_size: NA
cdr3_nt: TGTGCCAGCAGCACGTACCCCCCTGACAAGTCTGGAAACACCATATATTTT
cdr3_aa: CASSTYPPDKSGNTIYF

j_call: TRBJ2-3
d_call: TRBD2
v_call: TRBV5-3
clone_size: NA
cdr3_nt: TGTGCCCTTAGCCCGGCGGGGGACTACACAGATACGCAGTATTTT
cdr3_aa: CALSPAGDYTDTQYF

j_call: TRBJ1-2
d_call: NA
v_call: TRBV13
clone_size: NA
cdr3_nt: TGTGCCAGCAGCCACGATGGGGGGGGCTACACCTTC
cdr3_aa: CASSHDGGGYTF

j_call: TRBJ2-6
d_call: TRBD2
v_call: TRBV27
clone_size: NA
cdr3_nt: TGTGCCAGCAGTTCCCTCCTAGCGGGGGGGCCCGGGGCCAACGTCCTGACTTTC
cdr3_aa: CASSSLLAGGPGANVLTF

j_call: TRBJ1-2
d_call: TRBD1
v_call: TRBV6-1
clone_size: NA
cdr3_nt: TGTGCCAGCACACGGACAGGATTCTATGGCTACACCTTC
cdr3_aa: CASTRTGFYGYTF

j_call: TRBJ2-1
d_call: NA
v_call: TRBV6-5
clone_size: few
cdr3_nt: TGTGCCAGCAGTTACTCTCGGGTTTACAATGAGCAGTTCTTC
cdr3_aa: CASSYSRVYNEQFF

j_call: TRBJ2-1
d_call: NA
v_call: TRBV27
clone_size: NA
cdr3_nt: TGTGCCAGCAGTTTATCGTTAGGGGGTGAGGTCAATGAGCAGTTCTTC
cdr3_aa: CASSLSLGGEVNEQFF

j_call: TRBJ2-2
d_call: NA
v_call: TRBV7-9
clone_size: NA
cdr3_nt: TGTGCCAGCAGCCCCTCGAACACCGGGGAGCTGTTTTTT
cdr3_aa: CASSPSNTGELFF

j_call: TRBJ2-2
d_call: TRBD2
v_call: TRBV6-5
clone_size: NA
cdr3_nt: TGTGCCAGCAGCTCGGGACTAACGAACACCGGGGAGCTGTTTTTT
cdr3_aa: CASSSGLTNTGELFF

j_call: TRBJ2-3
d_call: TRBD2
v_call: TRBV25-1
clone_size: NA
cdr3_nt: TGTGCCAGCGGACGAGGGACTAGCGGGGGTTCTGGCACAGATACGCAGTATTTT
cdr3_aa: CASGRGTSGGSGTDTQYF

j_call: TRBJ2-5
d_call: TRBD1
v_call: TRBV4-1
clone_size: NA
cdr3_nt: TGCGCCAGCAGCCAAGAGGGAACAGGGGATACCCAGTACTTC
cdr3_aa: CASSQEGTGDTQYF

j_call: TRBJ2-1
d_call: TRBD1
v_call: TRBV7-8
clone_size: NA
cdr3_nt: TGTGCCAGCAGCTTGAGGACAGGGAAACACAATGAGCAGTTCTTC
cdr3_aa: CASSLRTGKHNEQFF

j_call: TRBJ1-1
d_call: NA
v_call: TRBV7-2
clone_size: NA
cdr3_nt: TGTGCCAGCAGCCCTGGACAGAGGGAAGCTTTCTTT
cdr3_aa: CASSPGQREAFF

j_call: TRBJ2-1
d_call: NA
v_call: TRBV21-1
clone_size: NA
cdr3_nt: TGTGCCAGCAGCAACGGACAGGCCCACAATGAGCAGTTCTTC
cdr3_aa: CASSNGQAHNEQFF

j_call: TRBJ2-5
d_call: NA
v_call: TRBV7-6
clone_size: NA
cdr3_nt: TGTGCCAGCAGCTTAGATGGCGGGGGCCTCCAAGAGACCCAGTACTTC
cdr3_aa: CASSLDGGGLQETQYF

j_call: TRBJ2-7
d_call: TRBD2
v_call: TRBV7-2
clone_size: NA
cdr3_nt: TGTGCCAGCAGCTTAGTGATTGCGGGCAGCGGGGGATACTACGAGCAGTACTTC
cdr3_aa: CASSLVIAGSGGYYEQYF

j_call: TRBJ2-7
d_call: TRBD1
v_call: TRBV30
clone_size: once
cdr3_nt: TGTGCCTCGGACAGGGATACCTACGAGCAGTACTTC
cdr3_aa: CASDRDTYEQYF

j_call: TRBJ1-4
d_call: NA
v_call: TRBV2
clone_size: NA
cdr3_nt: TGTGCCAGCAGCCCGAAGAGGAATTATGCGACTAATGAAAAACTGTTTTTT
cdr3_aa: CASSPKRNYATNEKLFF

j_call: TRBJ2-7
d_call: NA
v_call: TRBV18
clone_size: NA
cdr3_nt: TGTGCCAGCTCACCCTTAACAGGGTCCTACGAGCAGTACTTC
cdr3_aa: CASSPLTGSYEQYF

j_call: TRBJ2-3
d_call: TRBD2
v_call: TRBV15
clone_size: NA
cdr3_nt: TGTGCCACCAGCAGAACGAGGGCTAGCGGGGGGGCAGTAGATACGCAGTATTTT
cdr3_aa: CATSRTRASGGAVDTQYF

j_call: TRBJ1-1
d_call: NA
v_call: TRBV5-4
clone_size: NA
cdr3_nt: TGTGCCAGCAGCCGCGCAGGGGATAATTTCTTT
cdr3_aa: CASSRAGDNFF

j_call: TRBJ1-3
d_call: NA
v_call: TRBV19
clone_size: NA
cdr3_nt: TGTGCCAGTAGCTCAGGGTCTGCCGGGTTGGGTGGAAACACCATATATTTT
cdr3_aa: CASSSGSAGLGGNTIYF

j_call: TRBJ2-1
d_call: TRBD2
v_call: TRBV19
clone_size: NA
cdr3_nt: TGTGCCAGTAGTATGTCTCCCGGGACTAGCGGGGGGGAACACAATGAGCAGTTCTTC
cdr3_aa: CASSMSPGTSGGEHNEQFF

j_call: TRBJ1-2
d_call: TRBD1
v_call: TRBV5-1
clone_size: NA
cdr3_nt: TGCGCCAGCAGCCCAGGGGGAGAAGTAAACTATGGCTACACCTTC
cdr3_aa: CASSPGGEVNYGYTF